This T cell receptor beta chain was sequenced during a study of blood T cell repertoires in COVID-19 (dated by TCRdb to about 2020). For context, the study as a whole: Samples from collaborators originated in the United States, Italy and Spain and spanned both the acute and convalescent phases of COVID-19. The prospective study material was composed of cDNA or gDNA derived from T cells, B-cell-depleted T cells, or PBMCs. The dataset comprised deeply sampled blood TCRbeta repertoires from subjects exposed to, actively infected with, or recovered from COVID-19. A freely available public database, intended as a resource for researchers studying the immune response to SARS-CoV-2, is where the repertoires were released. The samples were drawn from two sources: the first 160 participants of the ongoing ImmuneRACE study, and 1,000 to 1,500 subjects contributed by 6 global collaborators. Sample metadata almost always included a de-identified subject ID, COVID-19 status, age in years and sex. HLA class I and class II types, where available, came from metadata supplied by the sample provider rather than from assay-based typing. Broad study findings and their caveats: The quantity of clinical and demographic metadata differed by source and by participant and was supplied without curation.

The germline V gene sets CDR1 to MNHEY and CDR2 to SVGAGI. From cysteine to phenylalanine, the CDR3 is 13 amino acids long. The CDR3 DNA has 39 bases and is translated from base 1. V lost 6 bases and J lost 3 bases; the stretch between them is 12 bases long. As concerns this clone: Its binding antigen is unknown. It has no much larger one-base neighbor in the sample; base qualities were not kept.

A second Seattle source provided samples from volunteer blood donors who had recovered from COVID-19. Collaborating institutions collected whole blood in K2EDTA tubes following their own protocols. For TCRbeta analysis, collaborator samples were shipped as frozen whole blood, as isolated PBMCs, or as DNA extracted from either sample type. The immunoSEQ Assay, a bias-controlled multiplex PCR, was used to amplify TCRbeta CDR3 regions from genomic DNA. The study's own analysis went as follows. Within the assay, amplification of reference gene primers was used to estimate how many nucleated cells each sample contained. To quantify the absolute abundance of each unique TCRbeta CDR3 rearrangement, sequence reads were collapsed and filtered. Productive Simpson clonality was computed per sample as the square root of Simpson's diversity index over productive rearrangements. Not all clones reach the TCRdb copy of this immuneACCESS table, which keeps in-frame sequences only. Checked studies attribute under half of the gap to unresolved V genes and leave the rest unexplained. D and trimming come from the DNA, and the V and J calls and clone size come from that table. The sample records 110,000 or so clones, 88% of which are singletons. The top ten hold 8% to 8.5% of the sample.

Input material: peripheral blood. This sequence was found in an older woman who had recovered from COVID-19. The V and J genes are TRBV6-5 and TRBJ2-7; the D segment could be TRBD1, given 6 matching bases. The sequenced DNA is TGTGCCAGCAGCCCCATAGGGGGCTACGAGCAGTACTTC. This yields the protein CASSPIGGYEQYF.